This TCR beta chain came from a study of T cell responses to AZD1222 COVID-19 vaccine. Findings and caveats of the study: Reportedly, nearly half the spike-specific TCRs target unmutated variant regions. It should be noted that donors were predominantly white British and more often female, and clonal diversity was possibly underestimated. Among AZD1222 vaccinees, only 5 or 6 were seropositive at baseline.

The CDR3 has 15 amino acids. V lost 2 bases and J lost 1, with 10 bases in between. Germline V CDR1 and CDR2: SGHAT, FQNNGV. Sequenced by immunoSEQ multiplex PCR; TCRdb stores in-frame clones only, minus some. The sample consists of approximately 100,000 clones, approximately 88% of them appearing once. Note on this clone: Its specificity is not known.

The chain couples TRBV11-2 to TRBJ2-3, with a weak D call TRBD2 (6 bases). The clonotype comes from an adult in good health. The sequencing used peripheral blood, collected on day 0 of AZD1222 vaccination. The CDR3 loop is CASSLITGGTDTQYF. The CDR3 nucleotides read TGTGCCAGCAGCTTAATTACGGGGGGCACAGATACGCAGTATTTT.